The clone carrying this T cell receptor (beta chain) has a handful of counts. TCRdb re-derived calls from the reads in MiXCR, one entry per CDR3 protein. The sample consists of approximately 200,000 distinct CDR3 sequences, about 23% of them appearing once. This specimen comes from a study of T cell repertoires in cytomegalovirus infection. The CDR3 extends over 16 amino acids. Trimming took 5 bases from V and 1 from J, leaving 14 bases between them. Specimen: CD8+ T cells from PBMCs. The receptor's source is a human donor in good health (CMV status not recorded). Some clones in this sample may be carry-over from other donors' samples. This chain links TRBV12-3 or TRBV12-4 with TRBJ2-2; D may correspond to TRBD1 or TRBD2 (5 bases each). For the CDR3, the DNA is TGTGCCAGCAGTACGTGGGACCCGATGAACACCGGGGAGCTGTTTTTT. Translating gives CASSTWDPMNTGELFF.